This T cell receptor (beta chain) was captured by sequencing in a study of identical twins. Germline V gene sequence: CDR1 DFQATT, CDR2 SNEGSKA (reference sequence). CDR3 size: 13 residues. V lost 5 bases to trimming and J lost 1 base; unmatched junction nucleotides: 2. Regarding the study as a whole: The more abundant beta clonotypes in cord blood had fewer insertions, and memory repertoires did not show this.

The sample holds a few counts of this clonotype. Its cognate antigen is unknown. TCRdb reanalysed the 5' RACE reads using MiXCR and keeps one entry per CDR3 protein. Of 500,000 or so distinct CDR3 sequences listed, roughly 13% are singletons. These same records also appear under a second study, on yellow fever vaccine responses in identical twins.

The receptor comes from a woman in her late teens or twenties in good health. The sample consisted of CD4+ T cells sorted from blood. The chain has TRBV20-1 and TRBJ2-1; TRBD1 matches 7 bases. CDR3 region: CSARDRSYNEQFF. The CDR3 bases are TGCAGTGCTCGGGACAGATCCTACAATGAGCAGTTCTTC.